The next 13 T cell receptor beta chains were all read from a single sample in a study of blood T cells in healthy people across ages. The second PCR ran roughly 6 to 12 cycles with a sample-barcoded 5' primer and J-beta primers. TCRdb independently ran MiXCR on the 5' RACE reads; one entry per CDR3 protein. This table holds more than 500,000 distinct CDR3 sequences, around a quarter found once. The same data also contributed to another study, on T cells of mothers and their children.

The sequenced material came from blood. The receptor set was obtained from a boy between 2 and 10 years old in good health.

This clonotype was detected a few times. V usage is TRBV6-5 and J usage is TRBJ2-2; D is perhaps TRBD1 or TRBD2 (6 bases each). The CDR3 is 14 residues long. Trimming took 0 bases from V and 7 from J, leaving 9 bases between them. Looked up from germline, CDR1 is MNHEY and CDR2 is SVGAGI. DNA for the CDR3: TGTGCCAGCAGTTACTCGAGGGGGGTCGGGGAGCTGTTTTTT. It specifies CASSYSRGVGELFF.

This clonotype was observed at least ten times. The chain recombines TRBV9 with TRBJ2-3; maybe TRBD2 (6 bases). The length of the CDR3 is 16 residues. CDR1 and CDR2 from the germline V gene are SGDLS and YYNGEE. The ends were cut back, 0 bases at V and 5 bases at J, with 16 bases in the middle. The CDR3 region has the DNA TGTGCCAGCAGCGTAGGACTAGTGAGTAGTCAAGATACGCAGTATTTT. Translated, it gives CASSVGLVSSQDTQYF.

This clonotype was seen only a few times. The chain recombines TRBV7-2 with TRBJ2-5; 8 bases match TRBD2. The DNA end is more similar to TRBJ2-1, so the J call may be wrong. The CDR3 totals 15 residues. Germline CDR1 is SGHTA and CDR2 is FQGNSA. The CDR3: CASSASGSVVNEQFF. CDR3 sequence (DNA): TGTGCCAGCAGCGCCAGCGGGAGTGTGGTCAATGAGCAGTTCTTC.

V and J are TRBV7-9 and TRBJ2-1, with TRBD1 identical over 10 bases. Per germline, CDR1 SEHNR and CDR2 FQNEAQ (reference sequence). With 11 bases clipped from V and 7 bases from J, the junction kept 8 bases outside the gene matches. CDR3 length: 13 amino acids. In DNA form, the CDR3 reads TGTGCCGGAAGCCGGGACAGGGGTAATGAGCAGTTCTTC. As protein: CAGSRDRGNEQFF. The full variable domain, rest sourced from reference TRBV7-9 and TRBJ2-1, is DTGVSQNPRHKITKRGQNVTFRCDPISEHNRLYWYRQTLGQGPEFLTYFQNEAQLEKSRLLSDRFSAERPKGSFSTLEIQRTEQGDSAMYLCAGSRDRGNEQFFGPGTRLTVL.

This clonotype was counted a few times. The chain recombines TRBV4-2 with TRBJ2-3, with 9 nucleotides matching TRBD2. Germline lookup yields CDR1 LGHNA and CDR2 YNFKEQ. The CDR3 totals 19 residues. Trimming removed 1 base from V and 3 bases from J; junction bases left unmatched: 14. CDR3 nucleotide sequence: TGTGCCAGCAGCCAAGTAGTGGCGGGAGGGCCCTCGAGGACAGATACGCAGTATTTT. Its translation: CASSQVVAGGPSRTDTQYF.

Details on this clonotype: The missing conserved phenylalanine or tryptophan at the end of this CDR3 makes a read error likely. The DNA is omitted, as the CDR3 cannot be located on it reliably, and the CDR3 follows TCRdb's listing. The rearrangement links TRBV2 to TRBJ1-2. In germline, CDR1 is SNHLY, CDR2 FYNNEI. The length of the CDR3 is 14 amino acids, counting both ends. CDR3 sequence: CASSEERGRALRTS.

The chain recombines TRBV29-1 with TRBJ2-1; the match to TRBD1 covers 7 bases. There are 14 residues in the CDR3. Germline CDR1 SQVTM, CDR2 ANQGSEA. V lost 6 bases, J lost 3 bases, and 8 bases stayed unmatched. CDR3 nucleotide sequence: TGCAGCGTCGCGACGGGACAGATCTACAATGAGCAGTTCTTC. Residues: CSVATGQIYNEQFF.

The chain combines TRBV20-1 with TRBJ2-4, with 9 bases identical to TRBD1. This CDR3 is 15 amino acids long. The V gene's germline CDR1 is DFQATT and CDR2 SNEGSKA (reference sequence). The J segment lost 4 bases and the V segment lost 5 bases, leaving 9 bases of the junction unmatched. The CDR3 DNA reads as TGCAGTGCTGGTACAGGGGGCCTGGGTAAAAACATTCAGTACTTC. It translates to CSAGTGGLGKNIQYF.

The gene calls are TRBV29-1 and TRBJ2-7; no definite D call. The CDR3 consists of 12 residues. Per germline, CDR1 SQVTM and CDR2 ANQGSEA. V lost 4 bases and J 5 bases, leaving 12 bases between the germline ends. The CDR3 DNA reads as TGCAGCGTTGGAGGCAGGTCACACGAGCAGTACTTC. The encoded protein is CSVGGRSHEQYF.

The V call is TRBV4-1, the J call TRBJ2-5, with 12 bases identical to TRBD2. Matching the DNA end better, TRBJ2-1 makes the J call doubtful. The CDR3 extends over 15 amino acids. In germline, CDR1 is MGHRA, CDR2 YSYEKL. The CDR3 protein is CASSQMTSGSVEQFF. CDR3 bases: TGCGCCAGCAGCCAAATGACTAGCGGGAGTGTTGAGCAGTTCTTC.

The chain combines TRBV7-8 with TRBJ2-5; D is perhaps TRBD1 (6 bases). CDR1 is SGHVS and CDR2 is FQNEAQ in the germline V gene. V lost 5 bases and J lost 4, with 11 bases in between. This CDR3 has 13 amino acids. DNA for the CDR3: TGTGCCAGCAGCCAGGGGCAGCGAGAGACCCAGTACTTC. It translates to CASSQGQRETQYF.

V gene TRBV30 combines with J gene TRBJ2-4; D might be TRBD1 or TRBD2, each matching 5 bases. V shed 4 bases and J shed 0 bases, with 13 bases lying between them. The CDR3 contains 15 residues. Germline V gene lookup returns CDR1 GTSNPN and CDR2 SVGIG (reference sequence). CDR3 sequence: CAWTRAGLAKNIQYF. The DNA of the CDR3 is TGTGCCTGGACGAGGGCAGGGCTAGCCAAAAACATTCAGTACTTC. Combining the CDR3 with reference TRBV30 and TRBJ2-4 gives the whole variable domain SQTIHQWPATLVQPVGSPLSLECTVEGTSNPNLYWYRQAAGRGLQLLFYSVGIGQISSEVPQNLSASRPQDRQFILSSKKLLLSDSGFYLCAWTRAGLAKNIQYFGAGTRLSVL.

This chain links TRBV5-1 with TRBJ1-1, with a tentative D call TRBD1 (5 bases). Per the germline V gene, CDR1 is SGHRS and CDR2 is YFSETQ. Trimming removed 2 bases from V and 3 bases from J, with 14 bases in between. This CDR3 has 15 residues. The CDR3 DNA reads as TGCGCCAGCAGCTTAGGACACATGGGAGACACTGAAGCTTTCTTT. Translation: CASSLGHMGDTEAFF.